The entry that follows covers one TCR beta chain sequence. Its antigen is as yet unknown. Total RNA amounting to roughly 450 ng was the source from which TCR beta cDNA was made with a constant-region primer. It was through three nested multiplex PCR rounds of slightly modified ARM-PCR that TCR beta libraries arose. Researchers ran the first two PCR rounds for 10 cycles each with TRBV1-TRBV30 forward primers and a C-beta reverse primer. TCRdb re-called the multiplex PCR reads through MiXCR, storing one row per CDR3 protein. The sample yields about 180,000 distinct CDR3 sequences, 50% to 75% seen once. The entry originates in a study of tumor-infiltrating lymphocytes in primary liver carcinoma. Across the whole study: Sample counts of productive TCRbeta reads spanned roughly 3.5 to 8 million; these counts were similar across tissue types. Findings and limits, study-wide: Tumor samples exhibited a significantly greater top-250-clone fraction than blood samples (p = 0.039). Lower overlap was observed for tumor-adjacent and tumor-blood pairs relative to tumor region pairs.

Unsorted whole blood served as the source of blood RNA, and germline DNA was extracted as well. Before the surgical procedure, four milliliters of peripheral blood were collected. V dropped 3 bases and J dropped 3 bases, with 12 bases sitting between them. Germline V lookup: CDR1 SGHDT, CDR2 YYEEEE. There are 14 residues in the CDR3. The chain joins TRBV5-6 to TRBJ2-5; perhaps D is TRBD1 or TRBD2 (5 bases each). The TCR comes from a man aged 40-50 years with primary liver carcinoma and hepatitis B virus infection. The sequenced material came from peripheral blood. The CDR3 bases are TGTGCCAGCAGCTCAGAGGGGACGGAAGAGACCCAGTACTTC. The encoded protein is CASSSEGTEETQYF.